This T cell receptor (beta chain) was sequenced during a study of cytomegalovirus exposure and HLA in healthy donors (TCRdb year 2017). About the investigation overall: An earlier analysis of approximately 640 of the donors reported roughly 270 Gb of sequence data and some 120 million unique TCR beta sequences from roughly 180 million T cells. An early release that covered about 600 HLA-typed donors contained approximately 300 gigabases of sequencing data and around 80 million unique TCR sequences. Of the roughly 430 genotyped donors, approximately 83% fell in the genetic ancestry cluster associated with self-reported Caucasian donors. The study was designed to test whether signatures of past pathogen exposure could be identified by cataloging public T cell receptors. The study used immunosequencing to profile the T cell repertoires of approximately 630 subjects and linked those repertoires to cytomegalovirus serostatus. In addition to the first cohort of 650 to 800 subjects, a separate validation cohort of approximately 110 different subjects was used. To predict cytomegalovirus infection status, the study combined high-throughput TCR immunosequencing, statistical association of individual TCRs with disease status, and machine learning. To study patterns of TCR occurrence, a later analysis re-analyzed previously published TCR beta repertoires from around 660 donors and added high-resolution HLA genotyping. The later analysis used no new phenotypic data to find candidate immune exposures, relying instead on TCR beta sequences and their occurrence across donors. An earlier analysis of approximately 640 of the donors applied high-throughput TCR beta sequencing to assess whether each TCR beta V gene segment acted as functional or pseudogenic. Donor age, sex, ethnicity and CMV serostatus were compiled alongside the repertoire data. A later genetic analysis used genome-wide SNP genotypes for 398 of the 666 donors, treating that subset as a discovery cohort. Every discovery cohort repertoire had been produced on one sequencing platform. Class I and class II HLA loci were covered by the typing at four-digit resolution. Typing coverage differed by locus: A, B, C, DRB1 and DQB1 were typed in roughly 620-630 donors, DQA1 in about 500, DPA1 in some 600, and DPB1 in around 440. Five DR-DQ haplotypes were handled as single units for association and clustering because linkage in the cohort was strong. Among some 400 genotyped donors of the cohort, an average of around 220,000 unique TCR beta nucleotide sequences was sequenced per donor, of which 15% to 20% were non-productive.

Note on this clone: Its binding antigen is unknown.

Study-level results and caveats: The cohort was sequenced for TCR beta chains only, and without alpha or paired-chain data the features that could be detected were limited. In both the original and validation cohorts, the classifier was reported to diagnose cytomegalovirus status with high specificity and sensitivity. According to the authors, the approach could potentially be generalized to other disease states and immunological phenotypes. Across donors, most TCR sequences were observed very rarely, whereas some public TCRs were present in many individuals. A later genetic analysis associated a missense DCLRE1C variant with V-gene and J-gene trimming of TCR beta chains, and an independent cohort replicated the association. When HLA alleles, especially DR and DQ, strongly co-occurred, TCR associations were difficult to assign to individual alleles. A group of highly shared sequence variants was considered likely to be a technical artifact of the sequencing pipeline. Specific HLA alleles were associated with 15,000 to 20,000 TCR beta sequences at a false discovery rate of 0.05 in a later analysis. In a later analysis, several top co-occurrence clusters were reported to appear linked to parvovirus B19, influenza, CMV and Epstein-Barr virus. A later analysis found that most CMV-associated TCR beta chains appeared HLA-restricted, with HLA associations seemingly driven largely by CMV exposure. A further reported finding was that TCR beta sequences accurately predicted the HLA-A and HLA-B alleles for most subjects in the first cohort. Because HLA typing was missing for some donors at each locus, association tests included only the typed subset. In the study, about 150 TCR beta chains were listed as associated with cytomegalovirus. The earlier analysis of 587 of the donors excluded seventeen rarely observed V segments, including chromosome 9 orphons, because counts were too low. Immune exposure information for the cohort was limited to CMV serostatus. Correlated functional status among segregating V segments might be attributable to linkage disequilibrium, but an unknown experimental factor could not be ruled out. In vitro tests confirmed that three of the cytomegalovirus-associated TCR beta chains recognize cytomegalovirus antigens. In a later analysis, HLA-associated TCR beta chains showed more clonal expansion and lower generation probabilities than non-associated chains that were equally common. In a later analysis, the rate of TCR association differed among HLA loci, with DRB1 alleles having the most associated TCRs and HLA-C alleles having the fewest. Roughly uniform sequencing depth across donors was assumed in presence/absence analyses, although this assumption may not hold. According to a later genetic analysis, donors in an Asian-associated ancestry cluster had fewer N-insertions in productive TCRs than the approximately 670-donor mean. In an earlier analysis of 587 of the donors, most TCR beta V segments appeared in productive rearrangements about 90% or about 30% of the time, broadly matching IMGT annotations.

The cohort was made up of roughly 670 healthy bone marrow donors. At the time of sampling, all cohort members were nominally healthy, though unrecorded immune exposures were likely present. The donor was CMV seropositive and belonged to the group of more than 250 seropositive cohort members. Every donor gave a peripheral blood sample, and the peripheral blood mononuclear cells from that sample were used for TCR beta sequencing. The Qiagen DNeasy Blood Extraction Kit was used to extract genomic DNA from the blood cell samples. Preparation of the library involved the immunoSEQ multiplex PCR assay. A mixture of 60 forward primers for TCR Vbeta segments and 13 reverse primers for TCR Jbeta segments was used in the multiplex PCR. A multiplex PCR assay on genomic DNA amplified the CDR3 region of rearranged TCR beta genes. Amplified TCR beta libraries were sequenced as 87-base-pair reads on the Illumina HiSeq System. On the study's bioinformatics: A later analysis tallied tens of millions of unique TCR beta chains across the approximately 670 repertoires, and around 9.9 million of those chains were shared by two or more donors. Raw reads were error-corrected and collapsed into unique sequences by a nearest-neighbor algorithm in which closely related sequences were merged to remove PCR and sequencing errors. CDR3 sequences were aligned to IMGT reference sequences to assign V, D and J gene segments. For a sequence to be retained, a match of at least six nucleotides to both a V gene segment and a J gene segment was required. A rearrangement was called productive if the CDR3 had no stop codons and remained in frame with V and J, and every other rearrangement was called non-productive. Following IMGT convention, CDR3 was defined as the stretch from the second conserved V-encoded cysteine up to the conserved J-encoded phenylalanine. The earlier analysis of about 590 of the donors excluded sequences that lacked an unambiguous match to a single V gene segment. In an earlier analysis of 587 of the donors, a V segment was called functional when productive rearrangements were above 56.7%, and segregating when the standard deviation between donors exceeded 5%. To diagnose cytomegalovirus status from the catalog of TCR beta chain sequences, a statistical classification framework was built. In a later analysis, TCR nucleotide sequences were compared against IMGT/GENE-DB human TR gene sequences so that V and J genes could be assigned. In a later analysis, CDR3 sequences and most-parsimonious VDJ recombination scenarios were assigned using the TCRdist pipeline. A later analysis defined each TCR beta chain by its CDR3 amino acid sequence plus V-gene family, and excluded reads lacking a unique V-gene family. A later analysis removed over 500 highly shared, low-generation-probability nucleotide sequences to deal with suspected cross-contamination and a sequencing artifact. In a later analysis, a clonal expansion index was calculated for each public chain from normalized within-repertoire ranks of inferred template counts. In a later analysis, generation probabilities were computed using a VDJ recombination model fitted to out-of-frame rearrangements, and the results were checked against IGoR. In a later analysis, hypergeometric tests were used to score TCR-TCR, TCR-HLA and TCR-CMV co-occurrence, with a repertoire-size bias correction applied to TCR pairs. False discovery rates were estimated in a later analysis by permuting HLA or CMV assignments 20 times. In a later analysis, co-occurring TCRs were grouped with DBSCAN, and TCRdist sequence similarity was added when clustering was performed within HLA-allele-positive subsets. Repertoires with fewer than 30,000 or more than 120,000 public chains, plus five repertoires with anomalous nucleotide sharing, were excluded from co-occurrence clustering. Not all clones reach the TCRdb copy of this immuneACCESS table, which keeps in-frame sequences only. Checked studies attribute under half of the gap to unresolved V genes and leave the rest unexplained. V, J and clone size are taken as reported in that table, and D and trimming were inferred from the DNA itself. The table held for this sample gives tens of thousands of clones. The ten largest clonotypes hold 3% to 3.5% of the sample.

This TCR was sampled from a woman in her thirties or forties in good health and CMV-seropositive. Material: PBMCs.

Here the CDR3 is given as CASSPHGAGVRNEQYF. The nucleotide sequence is TGCGCCAGCAGCCCCCATGGGGCGGGAGTAAGGAACGAGCAGTACTTC. The chain is encoded by TRBV4-1 joined to TRBJ2-7, and 7 junction bases match TRBD2. The CDR3 goes from the cysteine to the phenylalanine over 16 residues. CDR3 DNA only is kept here, 48 bases in frame from base 1. Clipping removes 4 bases from V and 5 bases from J, with 14 as the unmatched junction base count. CDR1 and CDR2 (MGHRA, YSYEKL) derive from the germline V gene.